A selection of T cell receptor beta chains follows, all from one sample in a study of blood T cell repertoires in COVID-19. Sequencing was performed with immunoSEQ multiplex PCR; in TCRdb, only in-frame clones are kept and a portion is missing. The sample shows 60,000 to 85,000 clones, around 72% of them seen only once. Sequencing was performed on peripheral blood. These receptors all come from a human donor with acute or convalescent COVID-19. The donor label of this sample is uncertain. CDR3s include the opening cysteine and the closing phenylalanine or tryptophan. The D gene is left open where the match is weak. Some rows mark clone size as missing; the rest say once, few, many or name a class of expanded clone.

cdr3_aa,cdr3_nt,clone_size,d_call,v_call,j_call
CASSDGRELGQYF,TGTGCCAGCAGTGATGGGCGGGAGTTAGGGCAGTACTTC,NA,TRBD2,TRBV2,TRBJ2-7
CASSYSWAPPGTYEQYF,TGTGCCAGCAGTTATTCCTGGGCGCCTCCAGGTACGTACGAGCAGTACTTC,few,NA,TRBV6-7,TRBJ2-7
CASSPPRDEQFF,TGTGCCAGCAGTCCGCCTAGAGATGAGCAGTTCTTC,NA,NA,TRBV6-5,TRBJ2-1
CASSSTSGRAWVSTYNEQFF,TGTGCCAGCAGCTCAACTAGCGGGAGGGCCTGGGTTTCGACCTACAATGAGCAGTTCTTC,NA,TRBD2,TRBV13,TRBJ2-1
CASSLALGLAATYEQYF,TGTGCCAGCAGCTTAGCCCTCGGACTAGCCGCTACCTACGAGCAGTACTTC,NA,TRBD2,TRBV11-2,TRBJ2-7
CATRGTRRDRGPNEQFF,TGTGCCACCCGAGGTACCCGGCGGGACAGGGGTCCCAATGAGCAGTTCTTC,few,TRBD1,TRBV28,TRBJ2-1
CASHRASSGNTIYF,TGTGCCAGTCACAGGGCGAGCTCTGGAAACACCATATATTTT,many,NA,TRBV13,TRBJ1-3
CAISESRDQPQHF,TGTGCCATCAGTGAGTCCCGGGATCAGCCCCAGCATTTT,NA,NA,TRBV10-3,TRBJ1-5
CASSATSGGFGETQYF,TGCGCCAGCAGCGCGACTAGCGGGGGGTTTGGAGAGACCCAGTACTTC,once,TRBD2,TRBV5-1,TRBJ2-5
CASSPASGGALAKNIQYF,TGTGCCAGCTCACCCGCTAGCGGGGGGGCCCTGGCCAAAAACATTCAGTACTTC,few,TRBD2,TRBV18,TRBJ2-4
CASSLAGGGSQPQHF,TGTGCCAGCAGCTTAGCTGGCGGGGGAAGTCAGCCCCAGCATTTT,NA,NA,TRBV7-9,TRBJ1-5
CASTTSGSYEQYF,TGTGCCAGCACGACTAGCGGGAGCTACGAGCAGTACTTC,few,TRBD2,TRBV2,TRBJ2-7
CASSSGQSTVAFF,TGTGCCAGCAGTTCGGGACAGTCGACCGTGGCTTTCTTT,NA,TRBD1,TRBV12-3/TRBV12-4,TRBJ1-1
CSVRTGLNTEAFF,TGCAGCGTTCGGACAGGCCTCAACACTGAAGCTTTCTTT,once,TRBD1,TRBV29-1,TRBJ1-1
CASTRHTQGVGETQYF,TGTGCCAGCACCCGACACACACAGGGGGTTGGAGAGACCCAGTACTTC,NA,TRBD1,TRBV5-8,TRBJ2-5
CSASSTSGGRDTQYF,TGCAGTGCTAGTTCGACTAGCGGGGGGAGGGATACGCAGTATTTT,NA,TRBD2,TRBV20-1,TRBJ2-3
CASSLQAGAPFF,TGTGCCAGCAGCTTGCAAGCGGGGGCTCCGTTCTTC,once,TRBD2,TRBV28,TRBJ2-1
CASSLGQGGHNEQFF,TGTGCCAGCAGCTTGGGACAGGGGGGACACAATGAGCAGTTCTTC,NA,TRBD1,TRBV7-2,TRBJ2-1
CASRDRGQRQPQHF,TGTGCCAGCCGGGACAGGGGGCAGAGGCAGCCCCAGCATTTT,NA,TRBD1,TRBV19,TRBJ1-5